The 18 T cell receptor beta chains in this list originate from one sample, sequenced in a study of sequential checkpoint blockade in melanoma. Treatment defined: randomized to nivolumab then ipilimumab (arm A) or the reverse (arm B). Measured with immunoSEQ multiplex PCR; TCRdb has only the in-frame clones, and not every one. Altogether about 9,600 clones are present, around 24% being singletons, with the ten largest covering around 17%. Here the sequenced sample was tumor tissue (inferred from file names), taken from a patient given nivolumab and ipilimumab in sequence. Receptors were obtained from a human donor with melanoma.

There are many counts of this clone. This chain uses TRBV9 with TRBJ2-1, with 7 bases fitting TRBD1. Germline CDR1 is SGDLS and CDR2 is YYNGEE. The V and J ends lost 4 bases and 8 bases, in that order; junction bases with no gene match: 12. This CDR3 spans 15 amino acids. For the CDR3, the DNA is TGTGCCAGCAGCTCTAGCAGGGGGTCCGGCCATGAGCAGTTCTTC. It specifies CASSSSRGSGHEQFF.

The CDR3 sequence is CASSVGRVGGEAFF. The CDR3 region has the DNA TGTGCCAGCAGCGTAGGCAGGGTAGGTGGTGAAGCTTTCTTT. V is TRBV9 and J is TRBJ1-1, with a weak D call TRBD1 (5 bases). This CDR3 contains 14 residues. Trimming left V 0 bases short and J 7 bases short, with 13 bases between. Germline V gene data show CDR1 as SGDLS and CDR2 as YYNGEE.

The V and J genes are TRBV11-3 and TRBJ2-1; 11 bases map to TRBD1. V trimming: 5 bases; J trimming: 3 bases; junction bases outside the gene matches: 6. CDR3 length: 16 amino acids. Germline V gene lookup returns CDR1 SGHNT and CDR2 YENEEA. CDR3 protein: CASSRSGTGGYNEQFF. DNA of the CDR3: TGTGCCAGCAGCCGATCCGGGACAGGGGGCTACAATGAGCAGTTCTTC.

This clone was seen only a few times. The chain couples TRBV19 to TRBJ1-5; a possible D gene is TRBD1 (5 bases). V was trimmed by 6 bases and J by 1 base, leaving 7 bases between them. The CDR3 covers 13 residues. CDR1 LNHDA and CDR2 SQIVND come from the germline V gene (reference sequence). This CDR3 reads CASSWDSNQPQHF. The DNA of the CDR3 is TGTGCCAGTAGCTGGGACAGCAATCAGCCCCAGCATTTT.

The rearrangement links TRBV11-3 to TRBJ2-7; 7 nucleotides agree with TRBD1. Per germline, CDR1 SGHNT and CDR2 YENEEA. The CDR3 has 14 amino acids. The V and J ends lost 5 bases and 0 bases, in that order; junction bases with no gene match: 4. The CDR3 protein is CASSRDSNSYEQYF. CDR3 nucleotides: TGTGCCAGCAGCCGGGACAGCAACTCCTACGAGCAGTACTTC.

V gene TRBV6-8 combines with J gene TRBJ1-1, with D perhaps TRBD1 (5 bases). The germline CDR1 and CDR2 sequences are MNHGY and SAAAGT. The CDR3 sequence is 14 residues long. Trimming pared 10 bases from V and 0 bases from J, leaving 15 bases between. The CDR3 DNA reads TGTGCCATCAGAGAGACAGAAATGAACACTGAAGCTTTCTTT. This gives the protein CAIRETEMNTEAFF.

This clone was seen a handful of times. The rearrangement joins TRBV28 to TRBJ2-2; D call uncertain. Trimming cost V 7 bases and J 6 bases, with 9 bases left between them. Germline V gene sequence: CDR1 MDHEN, CDR2 SYDVKM. This CDR3 has 12 residues. CDR3 sequence reads: CASTLRAGELFF. CDR3 DNA: TGTGCCAGCACCCTACGGGCCGGGGAGCTGTTTTTT.

This chain links TRBV5-1 with TRBJ1-2, with D maybe TRBD1 (5 bases). The CDR3 consists of 14 residues. CDR1 is SGHRS and CDR2 is YFSETQ in the germline V gene. The V gene lost 4 bases and the J gene lost 5 bases, with 15 bases spanning the gap. The CDR3 loop is CASSPGGALYGYTF. The DNA for the CDR3 is TGCGCCAGCAGCCCCGGAGGGGCTCTGTATGGCTACACCTTC.

V usage is TRBV13 and J usage is TRBJ1-6; D unresolved. CDR1 PRHDT and CDR2 FYEKMQ come from the germline V gene (reference sequence). V dropped 2 bases and J dropped 3 bases, with 8 bases sitting between them. This CDR3 contains 15 residues. CDR3 residues: CASSLQTVYNSPLHF. The CDR3, as DNA: TGTGCCAGCAGCTTACAGACGGTCTATAATTCACCCCTCCACTTT.

This clone was counted a few times. This chain connects TRBV28 to TRBJ2-5; TRBD1 agrees at 10 bases. The germline gives CDR1 MDHEN, CDR2 SYDVKM. V shed 5 bases, J shed 3 bases, and the junction held 6 bases outside the gene matches. The CDR3 contains 15 residues. CDR3 DNA sequence: TGTGCCAGCAGTCCCCCGGGACAGGGGAAAGAGACCCAGTACTTC. It encodes CASSPPGQGKETQYF.

This clone was observed many times. V usage is TRBV6-8 and J usage is TRBJ2-7, with a weak D call TRBD2 (5 bases). The CDR3 sequence is 17 residues long. Germline loops: CDR1 MNHGY, CDR2 SAAAGT. The V and J ends lost 10 bases and 5 bases respectively, with 30 bases between them. The CDR3 coding sequence is TGTGCCATCGGCCGCGCGCTGGGAGTACTGGGCAGACACGAGCAGTACTTC. Its protein product is CAIGRALGVLGRHEQYF.

This clone was found a few times. The gene calls are TRBV18 and TRBJ1-3, with 8 bases identical to TRBD1. V shed 2 bases and J 2 bases; nucleotides not matched to a gene: 5. Germline loops: CDR1 KGHSH, CDR2 LQKENI. The CDR3 is made up of 16 amino acids. This chain's CDR3 is CASSPAGDRTGNTIYF. The CDR3 DNA sequence: TGTGCCAGCTCACCAGCGGGGGACAGGACTGGAAACACCATATATTTT.

A few counts support this clone. The chain joins TRBV11-3 to TRBJ2-5; tentatively, D is TRBD1 (6 bases). Trimming removed 1 base at V and 9 bases at J, with 15 bases between. CDR3 length: 14 amino acids. The germline gives CDR1 SGHNT, CDR2 YENEEA. CDR3 coding DNA: TGTGCCAGCAGCTTAGGTACAGGGCTTTCGGCCCAGTACTTC. This sequence encodes CASSLGTGLSAQYF.

This clone was seen only a few times. V and J are TRBV29-1 and TRBJ1-1; D is undetermined. V was trimmed by 6 bases and J by 4 bases, leaving 12 bases between them. This CDR3 is built from 12 residues. Germline CDR1 reads SQVTM; CDR2 reads ANQGSEA. In nucleotides, the CDR3 is TGCAGCGTCGGTGCTGGGTTCACTGAAGCTTTCTTT. This gives the protein CSVGAGFTEAFF.

This clone showed up just a few times. The CDR3 sequence: CAWSLMTGTYGYTF. The CDR3 region has the DNA TGTGCCTGGAGTCTTATGACAGGGACCTATGGCTACACCTTC. The J gene is TRBJ1-2, the V gene TRBV30, with 7 nucleotides matching TRBD1. Germline values: CDR1 GTSNPN, CDR2 SVGIG (reference sequence). This CDR3 has 14 amino acids. J gave up 4 bases and V 2 bases, and 7 bases lay outside the gene matches.

This clone was counted between two and nine times. This sequence joins TRBV4-1 and TRBJ2-5, with 15 bases that match TRBD2. The ends lost 4 bases at V and 4 bases at J; junction bases unmatched: 7. The CDR3 spans 17 residues. Germline CDR1 reads MGHRA; CDR2 reads YSYEKL. Here the CDR3 reads CASSPGLAGGLSETQYF. CDR3 DNA sequence: TGCGCCAGCAGCCCCGGACTAGCGGGAGGGCTATCAGAGACCCAGTACTTC.

The chain recombines TRBV7-5 with TRBJ1-2. TRBV7-5 is tagged as a pseudogene. CDR3 size: 14 residues. The CDR3 sequence: CASSQIGGLAGYTF. DNA of the CDR3: TGTGCCAGCAGCCAAATAGGCGGGCTTGCGGGCTACACCTTC.

The chain employs TRBV19 and TRBJ2-2, with unresolved D. The CDR3 runs to 14 residues. Germline CDR1 reads LNHDA; CDR2 reads SQIVND (reference sequence). The V and J ends lost 5 bases and 9 bases respectively, with 16 bases between them. The CDR3 sequence is CASSLHPAVRELFF. The CDR3 DNA is TGTGCCAGTAGTCTACACCCCGCAGTGAGGGAGCTGTTTTTT. The full variable domain, in which reference TRBV19 and TRBJ2-2 provide the parts outside the CDR3, is DGGITQSPKYLFRKEGQNVTLSCEQNLNHDAMYWYRQDPGQGLRLIYYSQIVNDFQKGDIAEGYSVSREKKESFPLTVTSAQKNPTAFYLCASSLHPAVRELFFGEGSRLTVL.